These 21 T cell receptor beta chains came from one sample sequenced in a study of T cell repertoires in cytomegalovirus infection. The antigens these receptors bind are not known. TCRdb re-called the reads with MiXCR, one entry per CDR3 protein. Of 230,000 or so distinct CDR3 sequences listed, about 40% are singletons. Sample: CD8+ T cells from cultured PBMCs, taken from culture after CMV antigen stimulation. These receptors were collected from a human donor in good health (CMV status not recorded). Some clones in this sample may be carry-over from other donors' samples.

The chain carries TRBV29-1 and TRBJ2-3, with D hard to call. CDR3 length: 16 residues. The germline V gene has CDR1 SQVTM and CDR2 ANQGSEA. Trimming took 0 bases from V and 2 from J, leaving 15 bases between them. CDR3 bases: TGCAGCGTTGAAGATCCCGCTCAGGCACCCACAGATACGCAGTATTTT. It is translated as CSVEDPAQAPTDTQYF.

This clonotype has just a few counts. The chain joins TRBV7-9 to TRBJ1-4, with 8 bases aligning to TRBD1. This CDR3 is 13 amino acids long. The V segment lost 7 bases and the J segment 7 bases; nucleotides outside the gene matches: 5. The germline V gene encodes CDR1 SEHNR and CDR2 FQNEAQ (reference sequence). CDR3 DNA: TGTGCCAGCAAGGGCAGGGGGCTTGAAAAACTGTTTTTT. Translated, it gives CASKGRGLEKLFF.

CDR3 in amino acids: CASSLAGRSQYF. In DNA, the CDR3 is TGTGCCAGCAGCTTAGCAGGGCGCTCGCAGTACTTC. J is TRBJ2-7 and V is TRBV7-9, with D hard to call. CDR1 and CDR2 from the germline V gene are SEHNR and FQNEAQ (reference sequence). The CDR3 sequence is 12 residues long. V gave up 0 bases and J gave up 9 bases, with 9 bases separating them.

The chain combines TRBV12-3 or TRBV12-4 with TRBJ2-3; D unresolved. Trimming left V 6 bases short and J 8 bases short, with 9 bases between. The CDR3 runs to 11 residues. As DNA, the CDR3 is TGTGCCAGCAGCGCTCGGGTTACGCAGTATTTT. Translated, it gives CASSARVTQYF.

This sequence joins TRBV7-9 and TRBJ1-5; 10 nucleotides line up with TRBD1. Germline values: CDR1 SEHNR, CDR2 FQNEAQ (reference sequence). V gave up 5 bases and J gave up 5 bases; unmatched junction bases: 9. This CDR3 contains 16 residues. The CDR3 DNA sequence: TGTGCCAGCAGCGCTTCGGGACAGGGGTACGATCAGCCCCAGCATTTT. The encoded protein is CASSASGQGYDQPQHF.

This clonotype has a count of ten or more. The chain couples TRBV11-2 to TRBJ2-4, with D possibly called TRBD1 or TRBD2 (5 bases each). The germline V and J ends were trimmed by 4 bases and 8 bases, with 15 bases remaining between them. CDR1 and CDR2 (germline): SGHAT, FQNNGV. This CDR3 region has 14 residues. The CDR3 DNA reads TGTGCCAGCAGCTGGGGGAAGGGGAGATACATTCAGTACTTC. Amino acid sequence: CASSWGKGRYIQYF.

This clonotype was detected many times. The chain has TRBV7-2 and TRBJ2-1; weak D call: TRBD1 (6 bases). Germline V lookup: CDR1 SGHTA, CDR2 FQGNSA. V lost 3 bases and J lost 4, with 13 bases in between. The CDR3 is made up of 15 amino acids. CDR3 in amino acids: CASSFTGLSYNEQFF. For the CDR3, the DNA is TGTGCCAGCAGCTTCACAGGGCTCTCTTACAATGAGCAGTTCTTC.

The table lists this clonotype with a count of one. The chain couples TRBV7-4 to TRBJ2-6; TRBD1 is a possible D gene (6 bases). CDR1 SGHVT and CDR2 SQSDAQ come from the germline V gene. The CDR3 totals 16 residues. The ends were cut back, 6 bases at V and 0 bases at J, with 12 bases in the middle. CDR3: CASSSTGRSGANVLTF. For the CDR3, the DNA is TGTGCCAGCAGTTCGACAGGCCGCTCTGGGGCCAACGTCCTGACTTTC.

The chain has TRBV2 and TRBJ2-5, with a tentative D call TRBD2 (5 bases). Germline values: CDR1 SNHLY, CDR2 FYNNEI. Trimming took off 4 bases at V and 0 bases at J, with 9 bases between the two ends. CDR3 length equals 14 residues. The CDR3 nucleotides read TGTGCCAGCAGTGGGGTGACTAACCAAGAGACCCAGTACTTC. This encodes CASSGVTNQETQYF.

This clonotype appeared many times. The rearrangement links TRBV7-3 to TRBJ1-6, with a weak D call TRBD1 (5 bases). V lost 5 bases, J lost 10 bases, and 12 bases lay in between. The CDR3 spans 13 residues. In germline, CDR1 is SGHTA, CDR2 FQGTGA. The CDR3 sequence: CASSLGGGSPLHF. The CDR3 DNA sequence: TGTGCCAGCAGCCTTGGGGGGGGGTCACCCCTCCACTTT.

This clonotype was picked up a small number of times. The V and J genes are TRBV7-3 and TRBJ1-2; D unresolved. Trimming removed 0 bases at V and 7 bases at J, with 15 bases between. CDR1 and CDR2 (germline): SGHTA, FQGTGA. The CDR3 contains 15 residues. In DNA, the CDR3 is TGTGCCAGCAGCTTAACACTGGACGGCCGGAGTGGCTACACCTTC. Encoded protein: CASSLTLDGRSGYTF.

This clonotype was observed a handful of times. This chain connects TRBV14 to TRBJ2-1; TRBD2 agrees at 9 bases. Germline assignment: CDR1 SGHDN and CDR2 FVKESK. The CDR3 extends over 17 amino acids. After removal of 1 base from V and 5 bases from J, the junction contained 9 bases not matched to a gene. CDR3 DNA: TGTGCCAGCAGCCAAGGATCGGCGACTAGCGGCCACAATGAGCAGTTCTTC. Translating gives CASSQGSATSGHNEQFF. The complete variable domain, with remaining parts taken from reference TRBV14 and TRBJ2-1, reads EAGVTQFPSHSVIEKGQTVTLRCDPISGHDNLYWYRRVMGKEIKFLLHFVKESKQDESGMPNNRFLAERTGGTYSTLKVQPAELEDSGVYFCASSQGSATSGHNEQFFGPGTRLTVL.

DNA for the CDR3: TGTGCCAGCGCGGACACAGATACGCAGTATTTT. Translation: CASADTDTQYF. The chain is built from TRBV6-1 and TRBJ2-3; D unclear. Germline-derived CDR1 and CDR2 are MNHNS and SASEGT. The CDR3 extends over 11 amino acids. V lost 8 bases to trimming and J lost 2 bases, with 5 bases between them.

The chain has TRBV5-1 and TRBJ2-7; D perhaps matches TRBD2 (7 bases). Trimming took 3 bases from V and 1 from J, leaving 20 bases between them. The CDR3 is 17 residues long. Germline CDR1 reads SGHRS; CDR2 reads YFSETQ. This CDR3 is CASSSPGGYPYSYEQYF. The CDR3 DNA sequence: TGCGCCAGCAGCTCCCCGGGGGGCTACCCCTATTCCTACGAGCAGTACTTC.

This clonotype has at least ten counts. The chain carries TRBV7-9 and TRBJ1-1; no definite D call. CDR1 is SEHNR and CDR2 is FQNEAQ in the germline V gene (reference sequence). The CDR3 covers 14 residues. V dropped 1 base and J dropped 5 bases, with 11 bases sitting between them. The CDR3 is CASSLDPPETEAFF. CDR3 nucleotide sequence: TGTGCCAGCAGCTTAGACCCGCCCGAGACTGAAGCTTTCTTT.

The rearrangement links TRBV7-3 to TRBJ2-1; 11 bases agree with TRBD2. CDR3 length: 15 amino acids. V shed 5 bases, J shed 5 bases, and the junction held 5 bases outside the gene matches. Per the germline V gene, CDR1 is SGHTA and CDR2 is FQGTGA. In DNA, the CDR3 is TGTGCCAGCAGCAAACTAGCGGGGGTAGACAATGAGCAGTTCTTC. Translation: CASSKLAGVDNEQFF.

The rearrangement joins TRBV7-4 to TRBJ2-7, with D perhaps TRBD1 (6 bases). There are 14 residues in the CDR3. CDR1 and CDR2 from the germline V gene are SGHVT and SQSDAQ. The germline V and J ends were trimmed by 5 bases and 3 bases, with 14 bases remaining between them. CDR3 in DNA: TGTGCCAGCAGCACTTCAGGGGCTATCTACGAGCAGTACTTC. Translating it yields CASSTSGAIYEQYF.

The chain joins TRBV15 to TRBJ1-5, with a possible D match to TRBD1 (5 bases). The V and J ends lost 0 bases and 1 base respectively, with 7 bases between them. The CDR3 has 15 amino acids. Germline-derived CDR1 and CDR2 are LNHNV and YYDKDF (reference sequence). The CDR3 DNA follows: TGTGCCACCAGCAGAGATCAGGGAAGCAATCAGCCCCAGCATTTT. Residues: CATSRDQGSNQPQHF.

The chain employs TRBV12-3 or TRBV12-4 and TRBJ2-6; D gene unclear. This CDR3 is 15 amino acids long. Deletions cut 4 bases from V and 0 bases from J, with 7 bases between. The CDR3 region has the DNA TGTGCCAGCAGTTCTCCAGACTCTGGGGCCAACGTCCTGACTTTC. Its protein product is CASSSPDSGANVLTF.

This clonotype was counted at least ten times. CDR3 in DNA: TGTGCCAGCAGCTTAGCGCTTGGTAGCGGAAACACCGGGGAGCTGTTTTTT. This sequence encodes CASSLALGSGNTGELFF. The rearrangement joins TRBV7-2 to TRBJ2-2, with D possibly being TRBD2 (6 bases). The germline V gene has CDR1 SGHTA and CDR2 FQGNSA. The CDR3 runs to 17 residues. The V end was cut by 0 bases, the J end by 2 bases, with 13 bases between.

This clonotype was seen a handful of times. CDR3 in amino acids: CASSLDRFRSGYTF. The CDR3 nucleotides read TGTGCCAGCAGCTTAGATAGGTTTAGGAGCGGCTACACCTTC. The chain couples TRBV7-9 to TRBJ1-2; D ambiguous. The CDR3 sequence is 14 residues long. Germline loops: CDR1 SEHNR, CDR2 FQNEAQ (reference sequence). Deletions cut 1 base from V and 8 bases from J, with 14 bases between.